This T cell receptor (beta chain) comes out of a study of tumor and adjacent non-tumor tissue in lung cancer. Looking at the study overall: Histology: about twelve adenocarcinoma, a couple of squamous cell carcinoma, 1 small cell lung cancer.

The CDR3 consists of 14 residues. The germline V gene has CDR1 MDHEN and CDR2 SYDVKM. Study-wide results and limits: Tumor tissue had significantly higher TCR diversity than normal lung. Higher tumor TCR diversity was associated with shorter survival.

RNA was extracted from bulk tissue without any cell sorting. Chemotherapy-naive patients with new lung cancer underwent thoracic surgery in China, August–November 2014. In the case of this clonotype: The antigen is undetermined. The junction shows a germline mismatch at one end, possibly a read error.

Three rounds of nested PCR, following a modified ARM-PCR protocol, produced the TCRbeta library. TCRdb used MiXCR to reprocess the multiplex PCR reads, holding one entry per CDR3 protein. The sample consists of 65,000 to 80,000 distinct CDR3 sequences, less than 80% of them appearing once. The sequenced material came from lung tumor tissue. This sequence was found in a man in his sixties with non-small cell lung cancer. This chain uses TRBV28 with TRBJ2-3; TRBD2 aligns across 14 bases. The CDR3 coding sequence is TGTGCCAGTGGACTAGCGGGAGGAGCAGATGCGCAGTATTTT. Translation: CASGLAGGADAQYF.